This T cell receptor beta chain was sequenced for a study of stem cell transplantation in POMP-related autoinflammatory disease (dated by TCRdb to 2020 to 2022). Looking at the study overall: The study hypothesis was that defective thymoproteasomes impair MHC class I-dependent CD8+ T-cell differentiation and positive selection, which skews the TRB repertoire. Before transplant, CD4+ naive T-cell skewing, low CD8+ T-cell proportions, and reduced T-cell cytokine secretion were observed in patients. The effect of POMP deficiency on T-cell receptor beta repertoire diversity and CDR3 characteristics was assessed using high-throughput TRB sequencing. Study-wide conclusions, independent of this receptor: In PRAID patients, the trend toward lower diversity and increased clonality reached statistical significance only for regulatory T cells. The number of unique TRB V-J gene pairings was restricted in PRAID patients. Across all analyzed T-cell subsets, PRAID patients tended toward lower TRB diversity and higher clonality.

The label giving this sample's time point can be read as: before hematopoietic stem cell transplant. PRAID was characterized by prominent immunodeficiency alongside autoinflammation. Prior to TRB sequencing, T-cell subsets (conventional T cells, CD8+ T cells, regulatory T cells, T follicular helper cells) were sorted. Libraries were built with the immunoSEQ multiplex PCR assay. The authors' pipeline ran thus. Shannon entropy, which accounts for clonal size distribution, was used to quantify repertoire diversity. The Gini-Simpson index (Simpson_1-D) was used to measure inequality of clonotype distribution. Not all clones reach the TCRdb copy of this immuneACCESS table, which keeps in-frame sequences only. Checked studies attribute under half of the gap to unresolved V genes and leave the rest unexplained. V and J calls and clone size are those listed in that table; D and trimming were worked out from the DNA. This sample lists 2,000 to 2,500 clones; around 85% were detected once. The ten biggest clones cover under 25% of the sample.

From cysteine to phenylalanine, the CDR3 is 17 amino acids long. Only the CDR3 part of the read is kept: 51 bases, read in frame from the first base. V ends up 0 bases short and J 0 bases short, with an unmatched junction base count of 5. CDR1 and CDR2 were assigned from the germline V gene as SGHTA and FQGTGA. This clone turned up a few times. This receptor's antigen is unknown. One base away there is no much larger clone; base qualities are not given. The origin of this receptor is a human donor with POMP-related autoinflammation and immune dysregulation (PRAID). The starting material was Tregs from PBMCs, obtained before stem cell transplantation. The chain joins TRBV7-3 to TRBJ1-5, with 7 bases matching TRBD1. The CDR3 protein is CASSLTADRDSNQPQHF. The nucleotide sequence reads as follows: TGTGCCAGCAGCTTAACCGCAGACAGGGATAGCAATCAGCCCCAGCATTTT.